Listed below are T cell receptor beta chains from one sample, sequenced in a study of shared clonotypes between healthy human individuals. Method: immunoSEQ multiplex PCR; TCRdb's copy keeps in-frame clones and lacks some. Altogether 450,000 to 500,000 clones are present, around 80% being singletons, with the ten largest covering about 11%. The sample was PBMCs. These receptors were taken from a woman aged 35 to 49 in good health. Some clones in this sample may be carry-over from other donors' samples. Both conserved end residues are part of each CDR3. A D gene is named only where the DNA matches it firmly. Only part of the rows carry a size: once, few, many, or a class if the clone is expanded.

d_gene	j_gene	v_gene	abundance	CDR3aa	CDR3nt
TRBD2	TRBJ2-2	TRBV7-3	once	CASSLGRVAGGAGELFF	TGTGCCAGCAGCTTAGGCCGGGTAGCGGGAGGAGCCGGGGAGCTGTTTTTT
.	TRBJ1-1	TRBV19	.	CASMGPIGAFF	TGTGCCAGTATGGGGCCAATCGGAGCTTTCTTT
TRBD2	TRBJ2-7	TRBV28	.	CASSFGGRLSEQYF	TGTGCCAGCAGTTTCGGCGGGAGGCTGTCCGAGCAGTACTTC
.	TRBJ2-7	TRBV4-2	.	CASSQERLDRNQYF	TGTGCCAGCAGCCAAGAAAGGCTCGACCGGAATCAGTACTTC
.	TRBJ2-7	TRBV19	few	CASSAHRGGYEQYF	TGTGCCAGTAGTGCGCACAGGGGAGGCTACGAGCAGTACTTC
TRBD1	TRBJ2-7	TRBV11-3	.	CASSLAASWTGFYEQYF	TGTGCCAGCAGCTTAGCGGCCTCTTGGACAGGGTTCTACGAGCAGTACTTC
.	TRBJ2-3	TRBV2	once	CASSWGLADTQYF	TGTGCCAGCAGTTGGGGGCTCGCAGATACGCAGTATTTT
.	TRBJ1-1	TRBV30	.	CAWRLLGAGAFF	TGTGCCTGGAGACTCTTAGGTGCTGGAGCTTTCTTT
TRBD2	TRBJ2-2	TRBV5-1	few	CASSPLPGGPGELFF	TGCGCCAGCAGCCCCCTACCGGGAGGGCCCGGGGAGCTGTTTTTT
TRBD2	TRBJ2-3	TRBV13	.	CASSLEAGAEDTQYF	TGTGCCAGCAGCCTGGAAGCGGGAGCAGAAGATACGCAGTATTTT
.	TRBJ2-5	TRBV5-6	.	CASSFVSQETQYF	TGTGCCAGCAGCTTCGTTTCCCAAGAGACCCAGTACTTC
TRBD2	TRBJ2-7	TRBV5-1	once	CASSLVGGAYEQYF	TGCGCCAGCAGCTTGGTCGGGGGGGCCTACGAGCAGTACTTC
.	TRBJ2-7	TRBV18	.	CASSPTAAHYEQYF	TGTGCCAGCTCACCAACAGCTGCCCATTACGAGCAGTACTTC
.	TRBJ2-5	TRBV18	.	CASSLGRQETQYF	TGTGCCAGCTCGCTGGGGAGGCAAGAGACCCAGTACTTC
TRBD2	TRBJ2-5	TRBV19	.	CASSMLLAGGQETQYF	TGTGCCAGTAGTATGTTACTAGCGGGTGGCCAAGAGACCCAGTACTTC
.	TRBJ2-6	TRBV7-2	.	CASSPAGANVLTF	TGTGCCAGCAGCCCTGCTGGGGCCAACGTCCTGACTTTC
.	TRBJ2-5	TRBV2	.	CASSGPTGQETQYF	TGTGCCAGCAGTGGACCGACAGGCCAAGAGACCCAGTACTTC
.	TRBJ2-7	TRBV19	.	CASTPAADSSYEQYF	TGTGCCAGTACTCCAGCTGCGGATAGCTCCTACGAGCAGTACTTC
TRBD2	TRBJ2-7	TRBV5-4	.	CASSARLAGGQYEQYF	TGTGCCAGCAGCGCTAGACTAGCGGGAGGGCAATACGAGCAGTACTTC
.	TRBJ2-1	TRBV19	.	CASSEAREQFF	TGTGCCAGTAGTGAGGCCAGAGAGCAGTTCTTC
.	TRBJ2-2	TRBV27	.	CASSSRDGGTGELFF	TGTGCCAGCAGTTCCAGGGACGGTGGAACCGGGGAGCTGTTTTTT
TRBD1	TRBJ1-2	TRBV28	.	CASGPRGTDREEYGYTF	TGTGCCAGCGGACCACGCGGCACCGACAGGGAGGAGTATGGCTACACCTTC
TRBD2	TRBJ2-7	TRBV5-4	.	CASSLIDTGLAGSTEQYF	TGTGCCAGCAGCTTGATCGACACGGGACTAGCGGGCTCCACCGAGCAGTACTTC
.	TRBJ2-5	TRBV5-4	.	CASSLLFQETQYF	TGTGCCAGCAGCTTGCTCTTCCAAGAGACCCAGTACTTC
TRBD2	TRBJ2-2	TRBV30	.	CAWSGIAGRITGELFF	TGTGCCTGGAGTGGGATAGCGGGAAGGATCACCGGGGAGCTGTTTTTT
.	TRBJ1-5	TRBV7-8	.	CASSSGRISNQPQHF	TGTGCCAGCAGCTCGGGACGGATTAGCAATCAGCCCCAGCATTTT
.	TRBJ1-3	TRBV4-3	.	CASSQDLTGNWDTIYF	TGCGCCAGCAGCCAAGATCTCACAGGGAATTGGGACACCATATATTTT
TRBD1	TRBJ1-1	TRBV28	.	CASQGGPRDTEAFF	TGTGCCAGCCAGGGGGGGCCCCGGGACACTGAAGCTTTCTTT
.	TRBJ1-1	TRBV19	.	CASSTPPEESEAFF	TGTGCCAGTAGTACCCCCCCAGAGGAATCTGAAGCTTTCTTT
.	TRBJ1-4	TRBV6-5	.	CASSYSYATNEKLFF	TGTGCCAGCAGTTACTCCTATGCAACTAATGAAAAACTGTTTTTT
.	TRBJ2-1	TRBV27	.	CASKRRESPYNEQFF	TGTGCCAGTAAGAGACGGGAGTCCCCCTACAATGAGCAGTTCTTC
TRBD2	TRBJ2-2	TRBV18	.	CASSPREIAGPNTGELFF	TGTGCCAGCTCACCTCGGGAGATAGCGGGACCGAACACCGGGGAGCTGTTTTTT
.	TRBJ2-5	TRBV19	.	CASSMAVQETQYF	TGTGCCAGTAGTATGGCAGTACAAGAGACCCAGTACTTC
TRBD1	TRBJ2-2	TRBV4-1	.	CASSSRTGGTGELFF	TGCGCCAGCAGCTCGAGGACAGGGGGCACCGGGGAGCTGTTTTTT
TRBD1	TRBJ2-2	TRBV5-4	many	CASSRGQGLNTGELFF	TGTGCCAGCAGCCGGGGACAGGGTTTGAACACCGGGGAGCTGTTTTTT
.	TRBJ2-1	TRBV5-1	.	CASSSQGGSYNEQFF	TGCGCCAGCAGCTCCCAGGGGGGCTCCTACAATGAGCAGTTCTTC